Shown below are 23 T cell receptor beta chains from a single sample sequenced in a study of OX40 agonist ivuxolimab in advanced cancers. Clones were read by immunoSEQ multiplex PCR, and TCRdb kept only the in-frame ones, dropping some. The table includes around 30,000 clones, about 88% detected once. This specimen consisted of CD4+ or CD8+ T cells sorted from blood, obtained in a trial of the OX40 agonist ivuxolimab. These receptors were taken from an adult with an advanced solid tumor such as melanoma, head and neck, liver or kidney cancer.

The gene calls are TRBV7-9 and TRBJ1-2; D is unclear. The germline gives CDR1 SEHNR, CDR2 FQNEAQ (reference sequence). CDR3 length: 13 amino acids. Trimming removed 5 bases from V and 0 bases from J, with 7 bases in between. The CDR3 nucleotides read TGTGCCAGCAGCCCCCGGTCTAACTATGGCTACACCTTC. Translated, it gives CASSPRSNYGYTF.

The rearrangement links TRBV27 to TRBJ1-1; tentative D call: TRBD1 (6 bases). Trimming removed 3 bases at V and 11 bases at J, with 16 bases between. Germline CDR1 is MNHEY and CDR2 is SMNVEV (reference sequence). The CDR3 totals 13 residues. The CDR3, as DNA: TGTGCCAGCAGTTTCAGGGGTGACCTTGATGCTTTCTTT. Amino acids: CASSFRGDLDAFF.

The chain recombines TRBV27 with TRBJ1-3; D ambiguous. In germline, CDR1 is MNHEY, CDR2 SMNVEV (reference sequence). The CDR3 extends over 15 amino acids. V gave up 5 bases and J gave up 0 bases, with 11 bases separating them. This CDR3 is CASSPSVSSGNTIYF. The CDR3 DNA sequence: TGTGCCAGCAGTCCTTCAGTTAGCTCTGGAAACACCATATATTTT.

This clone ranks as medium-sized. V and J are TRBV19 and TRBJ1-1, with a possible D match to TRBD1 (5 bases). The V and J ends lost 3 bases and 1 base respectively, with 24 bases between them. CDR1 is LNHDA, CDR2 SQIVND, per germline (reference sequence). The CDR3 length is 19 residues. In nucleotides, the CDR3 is TGTGCCAGTAGTATTAGGCTCTCGGCAGGGTTGACGGAGAACACTGAAGCTTTCTTT. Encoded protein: CASSIRLSAGLTENTEAFF.

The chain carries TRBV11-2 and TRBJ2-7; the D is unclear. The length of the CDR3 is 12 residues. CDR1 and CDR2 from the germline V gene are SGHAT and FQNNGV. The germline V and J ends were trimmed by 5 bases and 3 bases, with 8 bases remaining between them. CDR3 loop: CASSPTNYEQYF. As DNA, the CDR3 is TGTGCCAGCAGCCCGACGAACTACGAGCAGTACTTC.

The CDR3, as DNA: TGTGCCAGTACTAGGTGGGTCAATCAGCCCCAGCATTTT. As protein: CASTRWVNQPQHF. This rearrangement joins TRBV28 to TRBJ1-5; D not resolved. Looked up from germline, CDR1 is MDHEN and CDR2 is SYDVKM. There are 13 residues in the CDR3. Trimming pared 9 bases from V and 3 bases from J, leaving 12 bases between.

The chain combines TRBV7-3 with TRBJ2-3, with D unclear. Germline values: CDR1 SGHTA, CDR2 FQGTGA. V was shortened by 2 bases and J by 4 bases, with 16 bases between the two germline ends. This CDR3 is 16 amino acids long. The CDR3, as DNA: TGTGCCAGCAGCTTATTTAGGGCAGCGACCTCAGATACGCAGTATTTT. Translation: CASSLFRAATSDTQYF.

DNA of the CDR3: TGCAGCGTTCACGTCTACAATGAGCAGTTCTTC. Amino acids: CSVHVYNEQFF. The chain has TRBV29-1 and TRBJ2-1; D is ambiguous. This CDR3 is built from 11 residues. Germline lookup yields CDR1 SQVTM and CDR2 ANQGSEA. V gave up 5 bases and J gave up 3 bases, with 5 bases separating them.

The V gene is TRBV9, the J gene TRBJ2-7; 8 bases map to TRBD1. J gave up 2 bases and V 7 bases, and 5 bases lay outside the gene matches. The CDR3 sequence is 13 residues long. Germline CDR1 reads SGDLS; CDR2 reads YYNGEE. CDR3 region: CASDGTGPYEQYF. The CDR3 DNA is TGTGCCAGCGACGGGACAGGACCCTACGAGCAGTACTTC.

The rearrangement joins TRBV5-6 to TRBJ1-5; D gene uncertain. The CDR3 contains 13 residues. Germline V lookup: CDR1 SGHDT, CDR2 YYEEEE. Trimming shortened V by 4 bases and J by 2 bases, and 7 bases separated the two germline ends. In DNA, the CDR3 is TGTGCCAGCAGCCAGGACGGCAATCAGCCCCAGCATTTT. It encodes CASSQDGNQPQHF.

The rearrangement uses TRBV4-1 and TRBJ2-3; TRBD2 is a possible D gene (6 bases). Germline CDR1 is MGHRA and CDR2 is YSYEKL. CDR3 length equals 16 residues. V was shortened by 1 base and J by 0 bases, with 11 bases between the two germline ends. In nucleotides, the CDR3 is TGCGCCAGCAGCCAAGTGGTAGCGGTAAGCACAGATACGCAGTATTTT. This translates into CASSQVVAVSTDTQYF.

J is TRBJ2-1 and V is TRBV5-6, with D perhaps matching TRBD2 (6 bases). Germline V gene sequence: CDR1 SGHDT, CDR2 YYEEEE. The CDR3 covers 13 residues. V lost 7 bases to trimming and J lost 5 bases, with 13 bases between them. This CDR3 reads CASGRTTHNEQFF. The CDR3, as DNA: TGTGCCAGCGGCCGGACTACCCACAATGAGCAGTTCTTC.

The CDR3 loop is CASSRVERGTYEQYF. CDR3 nucleotide sequence: TGCGCCAGCAGCCGCGTCGAAAGGGGAACCTACGAGCAGTACTTC. This chain links TRBV4-1 with TRBJ2-7; maybe TRBD1 (5 bases). This CDR3 has 15 residues. V gave up 4 bases and J gave up 2 bases, with 15 bases separating them. The germline gives CDR1 MGHRA, CDR2 YSYEKL.

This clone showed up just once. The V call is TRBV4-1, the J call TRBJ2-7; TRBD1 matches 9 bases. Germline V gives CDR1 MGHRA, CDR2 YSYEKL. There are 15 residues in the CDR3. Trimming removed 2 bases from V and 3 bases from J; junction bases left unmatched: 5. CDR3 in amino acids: CASSQTTGGFYEQYF. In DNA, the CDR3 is TGCGCCAGCAGCCAAACGACAGGGGGATTCTACGAGCAGTACTTC.

DNA for the CDR3: TGTGCCAGCAGTCGCCAGGATAACACCGGGGAGCTGTTTTTT. Translating it yields CASSRQDNTGELFF. The gene calls are TRBV7-3 and TRBJ2-2; D gene unclear. The germline CDR1 and CDR2 sequences are SGHTA and FQGTGA. V lost 6 bases, J lost 2 bases, and 10 bases lay in between. The CDR3 extends over 14 amino acids.

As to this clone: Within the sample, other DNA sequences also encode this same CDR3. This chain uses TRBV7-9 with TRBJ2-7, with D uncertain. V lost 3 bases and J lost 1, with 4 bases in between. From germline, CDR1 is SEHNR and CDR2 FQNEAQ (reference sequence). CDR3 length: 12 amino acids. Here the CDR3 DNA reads TGTGCCAGCAGCTTGGGTTCCTACGAGCAGTACTTC. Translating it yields CASSLGSYEQYF. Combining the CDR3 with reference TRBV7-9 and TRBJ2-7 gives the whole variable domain DTGVSQNPRHKITKRGQNVTFRCDPISEHNRLYWYRQTLGQGPEFLTYFQNEAQLEKSRLLSDRFSAERPKGSFSTLEIQRTEQGDSAMYLCASSLGSYEQYFGPGTRLTVT.

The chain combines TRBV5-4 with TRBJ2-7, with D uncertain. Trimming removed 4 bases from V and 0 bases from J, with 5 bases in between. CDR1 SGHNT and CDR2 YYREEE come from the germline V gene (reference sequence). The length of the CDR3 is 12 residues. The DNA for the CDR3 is TGTGCCAGCAGCGCCAGCTCCTACGAGCAGTACTTC. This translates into CASSASSYEQYF. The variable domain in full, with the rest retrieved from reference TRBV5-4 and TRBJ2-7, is ETGVTQSPTHLIKTRGQQVTLRCSSQSGHNTVSWYQQALGQGPQFIFQYYREEENGRGNFPPRFSGLQFPNYSSELNVNALELDDSALYLCASSASSYEQYFGPGTRLTVT.

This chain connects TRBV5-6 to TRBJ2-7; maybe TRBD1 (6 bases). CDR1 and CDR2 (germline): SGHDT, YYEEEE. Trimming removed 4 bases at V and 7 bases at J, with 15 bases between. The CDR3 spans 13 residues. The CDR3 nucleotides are TGTGCCAGCAGCACAGACAGGAAAATAGAGCAGTACTTC. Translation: CASSTDRKIEQYF.

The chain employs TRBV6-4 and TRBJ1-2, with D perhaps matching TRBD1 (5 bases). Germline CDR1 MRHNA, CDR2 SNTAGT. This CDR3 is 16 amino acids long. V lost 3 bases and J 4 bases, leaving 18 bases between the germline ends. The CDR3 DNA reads TGTGCCAGCAGTGAAGCGGGAGGGACGCCTAGCTATGGCTACACCTTC. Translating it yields CASSEAGGTPSYGYTF.

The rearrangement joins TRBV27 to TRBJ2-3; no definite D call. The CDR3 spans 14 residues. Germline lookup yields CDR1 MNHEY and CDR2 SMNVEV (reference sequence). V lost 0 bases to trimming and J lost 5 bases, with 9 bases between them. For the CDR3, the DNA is TGTGCCAGCAGTTTATCTACGGGTATAGATACGCAGTATTTT. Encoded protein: CASSLSTGIDTQYF.

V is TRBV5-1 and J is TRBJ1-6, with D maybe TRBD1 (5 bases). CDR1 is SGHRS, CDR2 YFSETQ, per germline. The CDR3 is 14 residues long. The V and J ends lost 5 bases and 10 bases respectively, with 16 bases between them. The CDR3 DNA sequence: TGCGCCAGCAGTTTAGGCATTCAGGGATCACCCCTCCACTTT. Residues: CASSLGIQGSPLHF.

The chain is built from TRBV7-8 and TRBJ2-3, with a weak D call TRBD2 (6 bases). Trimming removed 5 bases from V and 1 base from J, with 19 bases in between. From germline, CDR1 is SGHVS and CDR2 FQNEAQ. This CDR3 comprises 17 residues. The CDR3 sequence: CASSNSGGVFGTDTQYF. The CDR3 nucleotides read TGTGCCAGCAGCAACAGCGGCGGGGTTTTCGGCACAGATACGCAGTATTTT.

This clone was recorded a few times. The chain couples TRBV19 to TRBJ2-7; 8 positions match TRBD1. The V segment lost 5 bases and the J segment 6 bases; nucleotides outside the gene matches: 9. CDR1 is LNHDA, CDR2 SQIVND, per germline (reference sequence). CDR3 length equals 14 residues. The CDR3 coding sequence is TGTGCCAGTAGTTCCTCGGGACAGGCTTTCGAGCAGTACTTC. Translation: CASSSSGQAFEQYF. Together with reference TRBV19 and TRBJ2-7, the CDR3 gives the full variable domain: DGGITQSPKYLFRKEGQNVTLSCEQNLNHDAMYWYRQDPGQGLRLIYYSQIVNDFQKGDIAEGYSVSREKKESFPLTVTSAQKNPTAFYLCASSSSGQAFEQYFGPGTRLTVT.